Listed here is a single T cell receptor beta chain. The record originates from a study of CD8 T cells in Susac syndrome. About 0.45 to 1 ug RNA was reverse transcribed with random hexamers. Using its own MiXCR run on the immunoSEQ multiplex PCR reads, TCRdb lists one record per CDR3 protein. The sample has roughly 200,000 distinct CDR3 sequences, 90% to 95% seen once. After removal of 5 bases from V and 7 bases from J, the junction contained 4 bases not matched to a gene. Germline V gives CDR1 MNHEY, CDR2 SMNVEV (reference sequence). This CDR3 spans 15 amino acids. The source is a human donor with multiple sclerosis. The sequencing input was CD8+ T cells from PBMCs. The V gene is TRBV27, the J gene TRBJ2-1; 14 bases agree with TRBD2. The CDR3 nucleotides are TGTGCCAGCAGTATCGGGACTAGCGGGAGTAATGAGCAGTTCTTC. It codes for CASSIGTSGSNEQFF.